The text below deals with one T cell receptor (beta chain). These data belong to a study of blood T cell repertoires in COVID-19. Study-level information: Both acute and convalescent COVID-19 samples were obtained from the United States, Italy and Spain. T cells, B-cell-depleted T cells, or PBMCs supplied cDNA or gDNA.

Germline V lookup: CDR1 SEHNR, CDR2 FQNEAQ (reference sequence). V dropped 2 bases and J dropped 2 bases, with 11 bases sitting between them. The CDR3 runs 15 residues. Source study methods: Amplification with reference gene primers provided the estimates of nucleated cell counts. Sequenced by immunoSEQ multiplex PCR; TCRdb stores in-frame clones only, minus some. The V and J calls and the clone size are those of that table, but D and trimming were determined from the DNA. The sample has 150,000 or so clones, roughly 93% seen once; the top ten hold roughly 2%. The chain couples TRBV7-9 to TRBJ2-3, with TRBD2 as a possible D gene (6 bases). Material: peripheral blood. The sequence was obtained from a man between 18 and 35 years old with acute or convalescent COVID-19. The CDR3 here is CASSLPAGYTDTQYF. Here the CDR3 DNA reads TGTGCCAGCAGCTTACCAGCGGGCTACACAGATACGCAGTATTTT.